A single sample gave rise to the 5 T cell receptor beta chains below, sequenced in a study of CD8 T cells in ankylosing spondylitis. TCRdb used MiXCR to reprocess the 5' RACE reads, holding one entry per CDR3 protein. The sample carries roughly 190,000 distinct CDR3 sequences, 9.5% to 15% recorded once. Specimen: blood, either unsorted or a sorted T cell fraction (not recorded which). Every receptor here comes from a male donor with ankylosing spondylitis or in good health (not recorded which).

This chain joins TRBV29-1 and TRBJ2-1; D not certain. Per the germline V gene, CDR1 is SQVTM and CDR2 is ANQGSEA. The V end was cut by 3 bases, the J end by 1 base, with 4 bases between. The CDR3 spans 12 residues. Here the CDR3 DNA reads TGCAGCGTTGAGTTGTCCTACAATGAGCAGTTCTTC. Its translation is CSVELSYNEQFF.

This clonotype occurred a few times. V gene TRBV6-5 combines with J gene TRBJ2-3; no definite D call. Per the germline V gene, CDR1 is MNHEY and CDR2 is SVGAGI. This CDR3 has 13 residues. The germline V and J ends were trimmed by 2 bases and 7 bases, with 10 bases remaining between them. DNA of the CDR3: TGTGCCAGCAGTTACATTGGTGGGAATACGCAGTATTTT. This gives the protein CASSYIGGNTQYF.

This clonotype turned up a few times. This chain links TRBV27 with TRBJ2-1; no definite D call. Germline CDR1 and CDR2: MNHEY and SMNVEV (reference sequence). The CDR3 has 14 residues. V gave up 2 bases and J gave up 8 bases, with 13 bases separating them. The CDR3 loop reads CASSLNPSGDEQFF. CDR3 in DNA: TGTGCCAGCAGTTTAAATCCGAGTGGCGATGAGCAGTTCTTC.

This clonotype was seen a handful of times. The CDR3: CKGHWNTEAFF. The CDR3 coding sequence is TGCAAGGGACATTGGAACACTGAAGCTTTCTTT. The V gene is TRBV20-1, the J gene TRBJ1-1; D might be TRBD1 (6 bases). This CDR3 spans 11 amino acids. Germline CDR1 reads DFQATT; CDR2 reads SNEGSKA (reference sequence).

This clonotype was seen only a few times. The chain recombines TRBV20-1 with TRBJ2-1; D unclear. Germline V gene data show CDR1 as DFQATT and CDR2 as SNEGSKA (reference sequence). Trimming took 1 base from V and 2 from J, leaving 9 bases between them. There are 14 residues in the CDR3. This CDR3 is CSARGQVPYNEQFF. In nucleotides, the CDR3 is TGCAGTGCTAGAGGCCAAGTACCCTACAATGAGCAGTTCTTC.